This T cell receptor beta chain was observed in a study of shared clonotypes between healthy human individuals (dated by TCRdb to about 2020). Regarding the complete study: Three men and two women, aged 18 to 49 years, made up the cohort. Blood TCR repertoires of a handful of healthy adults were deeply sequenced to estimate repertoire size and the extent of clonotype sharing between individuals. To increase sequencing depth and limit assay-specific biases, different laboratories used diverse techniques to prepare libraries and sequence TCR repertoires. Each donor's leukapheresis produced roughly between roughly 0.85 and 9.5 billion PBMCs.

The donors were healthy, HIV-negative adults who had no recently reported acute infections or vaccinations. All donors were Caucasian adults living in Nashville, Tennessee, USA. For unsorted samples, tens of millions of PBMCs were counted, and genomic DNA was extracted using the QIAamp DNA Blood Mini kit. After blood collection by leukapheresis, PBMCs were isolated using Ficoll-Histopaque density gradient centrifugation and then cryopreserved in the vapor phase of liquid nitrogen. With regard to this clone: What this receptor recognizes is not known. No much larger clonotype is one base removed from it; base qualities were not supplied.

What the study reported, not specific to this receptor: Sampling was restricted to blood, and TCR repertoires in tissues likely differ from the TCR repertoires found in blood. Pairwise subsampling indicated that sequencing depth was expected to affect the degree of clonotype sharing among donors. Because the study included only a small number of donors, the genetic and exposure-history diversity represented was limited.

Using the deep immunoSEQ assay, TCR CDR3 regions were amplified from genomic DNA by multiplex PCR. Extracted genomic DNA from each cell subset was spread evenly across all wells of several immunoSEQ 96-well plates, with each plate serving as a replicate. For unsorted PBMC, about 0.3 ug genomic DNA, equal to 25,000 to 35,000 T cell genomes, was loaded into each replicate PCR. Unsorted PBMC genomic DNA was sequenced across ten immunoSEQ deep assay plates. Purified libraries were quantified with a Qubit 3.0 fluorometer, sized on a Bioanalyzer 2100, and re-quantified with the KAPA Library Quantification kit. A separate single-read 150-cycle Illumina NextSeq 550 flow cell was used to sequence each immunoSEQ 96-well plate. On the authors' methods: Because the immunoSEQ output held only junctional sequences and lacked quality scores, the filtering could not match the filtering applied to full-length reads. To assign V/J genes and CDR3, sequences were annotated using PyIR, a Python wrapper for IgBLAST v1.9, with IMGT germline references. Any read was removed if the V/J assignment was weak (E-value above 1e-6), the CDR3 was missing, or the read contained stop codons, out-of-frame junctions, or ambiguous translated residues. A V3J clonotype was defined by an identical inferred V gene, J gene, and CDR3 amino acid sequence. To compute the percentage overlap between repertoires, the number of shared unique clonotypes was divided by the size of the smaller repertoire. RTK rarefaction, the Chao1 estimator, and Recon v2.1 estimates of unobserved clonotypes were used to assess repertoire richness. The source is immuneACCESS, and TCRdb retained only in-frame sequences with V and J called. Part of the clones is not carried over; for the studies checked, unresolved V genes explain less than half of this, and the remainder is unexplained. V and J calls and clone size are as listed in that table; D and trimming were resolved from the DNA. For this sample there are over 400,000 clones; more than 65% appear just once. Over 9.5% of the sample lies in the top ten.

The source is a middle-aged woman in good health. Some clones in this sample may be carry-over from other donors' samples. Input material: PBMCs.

The CDR3 loop reads CAITADRENTEAFF. The DNA is TGTGCCATCACCGCGGACAGGGAGAACACTGAAGCTTTCTTT. The rearrangement joined TRBV10-3 to TRBJ1-1; TRBD1 lines up with 8 middle nucleotides. Clipping removes 7 bases from V and 1 base from J, with 5 as the unmatched junction base count. CDR1 ENHRY and CDR2 SYGVKD are derived from the germline V gene. The CDR3 measures 14 amino acids from cysteine to phenylalanine. Kept here is only the CDR3 DNA, which spans 42 bases and is read in frame from base 1.